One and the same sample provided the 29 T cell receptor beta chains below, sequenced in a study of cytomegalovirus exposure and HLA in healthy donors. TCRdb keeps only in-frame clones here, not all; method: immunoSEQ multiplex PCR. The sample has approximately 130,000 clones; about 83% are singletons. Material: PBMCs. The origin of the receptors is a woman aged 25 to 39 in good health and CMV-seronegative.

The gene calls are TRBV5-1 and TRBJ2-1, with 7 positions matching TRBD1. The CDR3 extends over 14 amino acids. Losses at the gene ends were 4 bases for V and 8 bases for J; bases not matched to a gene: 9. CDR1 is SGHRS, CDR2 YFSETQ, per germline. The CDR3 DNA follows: TGCGCCAGCAGCCCTACAGGGGCCTCGGATGAGCAGTTCTTC. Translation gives CASSPTGASDEQFF. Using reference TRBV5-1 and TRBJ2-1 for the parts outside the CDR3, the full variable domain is KAGVTQTPRYLIKTRGQQVTLSCSPISGHRSVSWYQQTPGQGLQFLFEYFSETQRNKGNFPGRFSGRQFSNSRSEMNVSTLELGDSALYLCASSPTGASDEQFFGPGTRLTVL.

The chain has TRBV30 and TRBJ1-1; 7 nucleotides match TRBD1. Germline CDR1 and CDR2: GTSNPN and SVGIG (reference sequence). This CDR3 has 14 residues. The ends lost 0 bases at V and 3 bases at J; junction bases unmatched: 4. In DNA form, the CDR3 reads TGTGCCTGGAGTGTGGCAGGGGGGCACACTGAAGCTTTCTTT. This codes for CAWSVAGGHTEAFF.

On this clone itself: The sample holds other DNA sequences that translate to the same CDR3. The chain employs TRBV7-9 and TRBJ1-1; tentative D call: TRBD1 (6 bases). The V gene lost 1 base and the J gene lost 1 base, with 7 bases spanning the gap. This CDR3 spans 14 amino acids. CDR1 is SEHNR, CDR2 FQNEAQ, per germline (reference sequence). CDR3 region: CASSLGQANTEAFF. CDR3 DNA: TGTGCCAGCAGCTTAGGACAGGCGAACACTGAAGCTTTCTTT.

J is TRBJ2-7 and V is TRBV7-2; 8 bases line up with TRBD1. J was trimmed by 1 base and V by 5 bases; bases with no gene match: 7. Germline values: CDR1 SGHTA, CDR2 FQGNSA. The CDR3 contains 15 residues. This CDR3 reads CASSRQGMGSYEQYF. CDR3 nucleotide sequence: TGTGCCAGCAGCCGACAGGGGATGGGGTCCTACGAGCAGTACTTC.

CDR3 sequence reads: CASSLTRAGETQYF. The CDR3, as DNA: TGTGCCAGCAGCTTGACTAGGGCAGGGGAGACCCAGTACTTC. The chain links TRBV7-2 to TRBJ2-5, with D perhaps TRBD2 (6 bases). The germline gives CDR1 SGHTA, CDR2 FQGNSA. The CDR3 runs 14 residues. V shed 3 bases and J shed 5 bases, with 13 bases lying between them. Combining the CDR3 with reference TRBV7-2 and TRBJ2-5 gives the whole variable domain GAGVSQSPSNKVTEKGKDVELRCDPISGHTALYWYRQSLGQGLEFLIYFQGNSAPDKSGLPSDRFSAERTGGSVSTLTIQRTQQEDSAVYLCASSLTRAGETQYFGPGTRLLVL.

CDR3 in amino acids: CASSAGEGNEKLFF. In DNA form, the CDR3 reads TGCGCCAGCAGTGCGGGGGAAGGTAATGAAAAACTGTTTTTT. The chain couples TRBV10-1 to TRBJ1-4; possible D gene TRBD1, 5 bases. The V gene lost 4 bases and the J gene lost 4 bases, with 10 bases spanning the gap. Germline V gene lookup returns CDR1 WNHNN and CDR2 SYGVQD (reference sequence). There are 14 residues in the CDR3.

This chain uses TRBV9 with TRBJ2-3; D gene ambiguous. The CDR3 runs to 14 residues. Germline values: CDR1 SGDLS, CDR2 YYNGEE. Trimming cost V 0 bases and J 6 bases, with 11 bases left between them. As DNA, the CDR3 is TGTGCCAGCAGCGTAGGGGCAACCTCGGATACGCAGTATTTT. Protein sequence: CASSVGATSDTQYF.

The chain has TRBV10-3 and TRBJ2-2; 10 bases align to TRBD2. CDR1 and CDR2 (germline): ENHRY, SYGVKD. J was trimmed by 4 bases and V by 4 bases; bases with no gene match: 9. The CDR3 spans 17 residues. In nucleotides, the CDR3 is TGTGCCATCAGTGTCCGCCTAGCGGGGGACCTCACCGGGGAGCTGTTTTTT. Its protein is CAISVRLAGDLTGELFF.

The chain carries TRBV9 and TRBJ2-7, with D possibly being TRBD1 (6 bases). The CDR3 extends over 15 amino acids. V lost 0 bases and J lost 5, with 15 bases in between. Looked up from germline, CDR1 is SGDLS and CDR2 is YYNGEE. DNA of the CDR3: TGTGCCAGCAGCGTAGGCACAGGGTATAATAACGAGCAGTACTTC. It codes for CASSVGTGYNNEQYF.

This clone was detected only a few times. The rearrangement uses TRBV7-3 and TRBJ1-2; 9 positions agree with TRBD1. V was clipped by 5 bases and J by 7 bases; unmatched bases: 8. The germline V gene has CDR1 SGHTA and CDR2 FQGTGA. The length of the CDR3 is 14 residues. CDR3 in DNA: TGTGCCAGCAGCCCGACAGGGGGGCCCAGTGGCTACACCTTC. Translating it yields CASSPTGGPSGYTF.

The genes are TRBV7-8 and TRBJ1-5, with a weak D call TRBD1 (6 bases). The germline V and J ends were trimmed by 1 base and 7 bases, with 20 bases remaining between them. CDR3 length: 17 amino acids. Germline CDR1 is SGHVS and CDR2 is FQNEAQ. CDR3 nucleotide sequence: TGTGCCAGCAGCTTAGAAAGGGCAGGGAGGGGGGACCAGCCCCAGCATTTT. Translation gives CASSLERAGRGDQPQHF.

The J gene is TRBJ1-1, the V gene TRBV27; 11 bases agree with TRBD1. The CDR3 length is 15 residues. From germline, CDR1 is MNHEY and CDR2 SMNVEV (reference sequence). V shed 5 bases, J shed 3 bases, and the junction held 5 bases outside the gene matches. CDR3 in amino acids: CASSPWTGGYTEAFF. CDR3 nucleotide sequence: TGTGCCAGCAGTCCCTGGACAGGGGGCTACACTGAAGCTTTCTTT.

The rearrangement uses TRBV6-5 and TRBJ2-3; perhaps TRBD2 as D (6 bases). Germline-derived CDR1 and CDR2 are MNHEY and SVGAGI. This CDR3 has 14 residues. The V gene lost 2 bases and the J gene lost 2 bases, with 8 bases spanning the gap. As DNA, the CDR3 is TGTGCCAGCAGTTACGGGGGGTACACAGATACGCAGTATTTT. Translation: CASSYGGYTDTQYF.

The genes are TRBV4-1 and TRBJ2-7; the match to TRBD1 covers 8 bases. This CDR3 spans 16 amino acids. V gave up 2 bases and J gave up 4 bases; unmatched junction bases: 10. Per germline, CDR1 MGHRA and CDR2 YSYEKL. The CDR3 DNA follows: TGCGCCAGCAGCCAATTCTTCACCGGGACAGGATACGAGCAGTACTTC. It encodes CASSQFFTGTGYEQYF.

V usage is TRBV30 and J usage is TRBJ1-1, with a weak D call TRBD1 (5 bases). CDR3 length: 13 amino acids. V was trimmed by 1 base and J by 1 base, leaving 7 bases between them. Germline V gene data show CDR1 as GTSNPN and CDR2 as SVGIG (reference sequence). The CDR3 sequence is CAWSAGSNTEAFF. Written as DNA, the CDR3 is TGTGCCTGGAGTGCAGGGTCGAACACTGAAGCTTTCTTT.

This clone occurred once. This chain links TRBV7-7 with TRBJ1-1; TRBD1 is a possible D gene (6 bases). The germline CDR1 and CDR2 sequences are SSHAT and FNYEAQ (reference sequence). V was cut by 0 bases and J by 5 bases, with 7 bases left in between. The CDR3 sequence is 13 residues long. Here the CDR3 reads CASSLARGTEAFF. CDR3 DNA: TGTGCCAGCAGCTTAGCGAGGGGGACTGAAGCTTTCTTT.

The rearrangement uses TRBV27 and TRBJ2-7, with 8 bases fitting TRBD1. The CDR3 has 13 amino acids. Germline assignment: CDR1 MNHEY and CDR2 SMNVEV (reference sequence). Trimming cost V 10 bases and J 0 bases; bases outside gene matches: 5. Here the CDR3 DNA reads TGTGCCACGGGGACAGGCTACTCCTACGAGCAGTACTTC. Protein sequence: CATGTGYSYEQYF.

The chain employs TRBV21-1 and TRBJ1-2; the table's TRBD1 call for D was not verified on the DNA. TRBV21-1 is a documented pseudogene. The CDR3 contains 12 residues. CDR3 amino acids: CARRQGFGGYTF. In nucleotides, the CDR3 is TGTGCCAGGAGACAGGGTTTTGGTGGCTACACCTTC.

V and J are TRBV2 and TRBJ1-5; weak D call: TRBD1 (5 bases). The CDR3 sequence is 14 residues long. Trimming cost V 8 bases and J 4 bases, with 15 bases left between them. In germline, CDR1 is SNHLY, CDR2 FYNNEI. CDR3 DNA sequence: TGTGCCAGCCAGTCCCAGGGAAGAAATCAGCCCCAGCATTTT. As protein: CASQSQGRNQPQHF.

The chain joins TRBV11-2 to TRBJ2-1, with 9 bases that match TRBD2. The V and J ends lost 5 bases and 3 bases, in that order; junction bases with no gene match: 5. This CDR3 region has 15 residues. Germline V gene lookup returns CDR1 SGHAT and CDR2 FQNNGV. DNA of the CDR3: TGTGCCAGCAGCCCCGGGACTAGCCGCTACAATGAGCAGTTCTTC. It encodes CASSPGTSRYNEQFF.

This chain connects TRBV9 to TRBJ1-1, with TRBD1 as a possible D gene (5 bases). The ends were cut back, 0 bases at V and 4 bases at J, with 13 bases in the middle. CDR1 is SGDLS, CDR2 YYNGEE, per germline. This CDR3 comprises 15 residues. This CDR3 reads CASSVGEGRGTEAFF. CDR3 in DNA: TGTGCCAGCAGCGTAGGGGAGGGGCGGGGCACTGAAGCTTTCTTT.

CDR3 nucleotide sequence: TGTGCCAGCAGTGCGGACAGGGGGCAGACTGAAGCTTTCTTT. Protein product: CASSADRGQTEAFF. The chain recombines TRBV2 with TRBJ1-1; 11 positions agree with TRBD1. The J segment lost 5 bases and the V segment lost 4 bases, leaving 3 bases of the junction unmatched. Germline V gives CDR1 SNHLY, CDR2 FYNNEI. The CDR3 is made up of 14 amino acids.

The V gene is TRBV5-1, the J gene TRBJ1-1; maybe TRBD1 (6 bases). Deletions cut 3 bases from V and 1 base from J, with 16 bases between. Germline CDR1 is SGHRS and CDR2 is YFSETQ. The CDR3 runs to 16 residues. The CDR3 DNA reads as TGCGCCAGCAGCTATAAGCCGGACAGTACGAACACTGAAGCTTTCTTT. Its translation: CASSYKPDSTNTEAFF.

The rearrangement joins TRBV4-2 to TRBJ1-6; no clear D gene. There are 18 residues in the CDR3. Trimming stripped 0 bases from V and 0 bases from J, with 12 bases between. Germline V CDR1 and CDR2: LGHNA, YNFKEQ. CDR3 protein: CASSQDLHSSSYNSPLHF. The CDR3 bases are TGTGCCAGCAGCCAAGATCTGCACAGCAGCTCCTATAATTCACCCCTCCACTTT.

In DNA form, the CDR3 reads TGCGCCAGCAGCTCGGAACCAGGGGCTGACACTGAAGCTTTCTTT. Amino acids: CASSSEPGADTEAFF. V and J are TRBV5-1 and TRBJ1-1, with a weak D call TRBD1 (6 bases). The CDR3 is 15 residues long. The germline V and J ends were trimmed by 3 bases and 3 bases, with 15 bases remaining between them. In germline, CDR1 is SGHRS, CDR2 YFSETQ.

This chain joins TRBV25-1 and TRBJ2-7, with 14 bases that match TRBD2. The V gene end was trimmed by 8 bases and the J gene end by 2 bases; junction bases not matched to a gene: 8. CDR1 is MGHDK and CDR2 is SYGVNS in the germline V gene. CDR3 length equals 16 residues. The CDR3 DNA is TGTGCCAGCGGAGGACTAGCGGGGGGCTTTGCCTACGAGCAGTACTTC. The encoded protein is CASGGLAGGFAYEQYF.

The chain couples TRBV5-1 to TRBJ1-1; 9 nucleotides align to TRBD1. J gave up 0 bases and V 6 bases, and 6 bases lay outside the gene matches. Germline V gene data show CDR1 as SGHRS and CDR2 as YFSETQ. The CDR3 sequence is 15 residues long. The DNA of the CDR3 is TGCGCCAGCAAAGCCGGGACAGGGCTGAACACTGAAGCTTTCTTT. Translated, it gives CASKAGTGLNTEAFF.

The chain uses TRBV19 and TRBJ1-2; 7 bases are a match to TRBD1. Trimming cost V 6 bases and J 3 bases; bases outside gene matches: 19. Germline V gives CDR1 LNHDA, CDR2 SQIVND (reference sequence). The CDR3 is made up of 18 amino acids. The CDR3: CASRVPKLWTGADYGYTF. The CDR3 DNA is TGTGCCAGTAGGGTACCGAAACTATGGACAGGAGCCGACTATGGCTACACCTTC. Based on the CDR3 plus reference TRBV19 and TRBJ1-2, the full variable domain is DGGITQSPKYLFRKEGQNVTLSCEQNLNHDAMYWYRQDPGQGLRLIYYSQIVNDFQKGDIAEGYSVSREKKESFPLTVTSAQKNPTAFYLCASRVPKLWTGADYGYTFGSGTRLTVV.

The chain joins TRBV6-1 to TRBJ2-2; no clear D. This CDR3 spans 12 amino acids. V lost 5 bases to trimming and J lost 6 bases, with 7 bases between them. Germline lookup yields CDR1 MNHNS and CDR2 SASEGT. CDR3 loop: CASSFVPGELFF. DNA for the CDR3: TGTGCCAGCAGTTTCGTCCCCGGGGAGCTGTTTTTT.